The rows below give T cell receptor beta chains drawn from one sample of a study of shared clonotypes between healthy human individuals. Measured with immunoSEQ multiplex PCR; TCRdb has only the in-frame clones, and not every one. The sample holds about 820,000 clones; over 90% are singletons and the top ten take under 30%. Input material: naive CD8+ T cells sorted from blood. These receptors originate from a man between 25 and 39 years old in good health. The CDR3 runs from the conserved cysteine through the conserved F or W. D genes are given only for firm matches. For some rows the clone size is stated as once, few or many, or as a class when expanded; others skip it.

>TRBJ1-3|once|TRBV6-1|TRBD1
CASTRGQDERNTIYF
TGTGCCAGCACCCGGGGACAGGATGAAAGAAACACCATATATTTT
>TRBJ2-2|.|TRBV9|TRBD2
CASSVDPSGSGPGELFF
TGTGCCAGCAGCGTAGATCCTAGCGGGAGCGGGCCCGGGGAGCTGTTTTTT
>TRBJ1-2|.|TRBV9|.
CASSSGVYGYTF
TGTGCCAGCAGCTCCGGGGTCTATGGCTACACCTTC
>TRBJ2-1|.|TRBV11-2|.
CASSVTSYSYNEQFF
TGTGCCAGCAGCGTTACTAGCTATTCCTACAATGAGCAGTTCTTC
>TRBJ2-1|.|TRBV4-2|TRBD2
CASSQDRLAGRVEQFF
TGTGCCAGCAGCCAAGATAGGCTAGCGGGAAGGGTTGAGCAGTTCTTC
>TRBJ1-1|.|TRBV4-1|.
CASSQQKEAFF
TGCGCCAGCAGCCAACAAAAAGAAGCTTTCTTT
>TRBJ1-1|.|TRBV7-9|.
CASSLSGGEAFF
TGTGCCAGCAGCTTATCCGGGGGGGAAGCTTTCTTT
>TRBJ2-4|few|TRBV6-5|.
CASSGGAGTKNIQYF
TGTGCCAGCAGTGGGGGGGCAGGGACCAAAAACATTCAGTACTTC
>TRBJ2-3|.|TRBV5-5|.
CASSLGITDTQYF
TGTGCCAGCAGCTTGGGGATCACAGATACGCAGTATTTT
>TRBJ1-1|.|TRBV5-8|.
CASSPSRETEAFF
TGTGCCAGCAGCCCGAGCCGGGAGACTGAAGCTTTCTTT
>TRBJ2-7|.|TRBV6-1|TRBD2
CASSETGLAGYYEQYF
TGTGCCAGCAGTGAGACGGGACTAGCGGGCTATTACGAGCAGTACTTC
>TRBJ2-7|.|TRBV30|.
CAFYPGGASEQYF
TGTGCCTTTTACCCAGGGGGGGCTAGCGAGCAGTACTTC
>TRBJ2-1|.|TRBV7-9|TRBD2
CASRRTSGTYNEQFF
TGTGCCAGCAGGAGGACTAGCGGGACCTACAATGAGCAGTTCTTC
>TRBJ2-1|.|TRBV11-2|TRBD2
CASSLDGGLAGGYGNEQFF
TGTGCCAGCAGCTTGGACGGAGGACTAGCGGGAGGGTATGGCAATGAGCAGTTCTTC
>TRBJ2-1|.|TRBV9|.
CASSSTVYNEQFF
TGTGCCAGCAGCTCCACAGTTTACAATGAGCAGTTCTTC
>TRBJ2-2|.|TRBV13|TRBD1
CASSPTGAWTGELFF
TGTGCCAGCAGCCCGACAGGGGCCTGGACCGGGGAGCTGTTTTTT
>TRBJ2-7|.|TRBV11-2|.
CASSQVHGPYEQYF
TGTGCCAGCAGCCAAGTACACGGGCCCTACGAGCAGTACTTC
>TRBJ2-5|.|TRBV28|TRBD2
CASRPGTSGREETQYF
TGTGCCAGCAGGCCCGGGACTAGCGGGAGGGAAGAGACCCAGTACTTC
>TRBJ2-1|.|TRBV2|TRBD2
CASSEKLAGGREQFF
TGTGCCAGCAGTGAGAAACTAGCGGGAGGTCGGGAGCAGTTCTTC
>TRBJ2-1|.|TRBV11-2|TRBD2
CASSQSGRGNEQFF
TGTGCCAGCAGCCAGAGCGGGAGGGGCAATGAGCAGTTCTTC
>TRBJ1-5|.|TRBV27|.
CASSLVVGSNQPQHF
TGTGCCAGCAGTTTAGTGGTGGGAAGCAATCAGCCCCAGCATTTT
>TRBJ2-5|.|TRBV18|.
CASSPGETQYF
TGTGCCAGCTCACCGGGGGAGACCCAGTACTTC
>TRBJ2-3|.|TRBV7-6|TRBD2
CASSPWTSGSGDTQYF
TGTGCCAGCAGCCCCTGGACTAGCGGGAGTGGAGATACGCAGTATTTT
>TRBJ2-7|.|TRBV23-1|.
CASSQKFGTQAYEQYF
TGCGCCAGCAGTCAAAAGTTCGGGACACAGGCCTACGAGCAGTACTTC
>TRBJ2-1|.|TRBV7-3|TRBD1
CASSPSGGRAGRYNEQFF
TGTGCCAGCAGCCCATCAGGGGGTAGGGCCGGGCGGTACAATGAGCAGTTCTTC
>TRBJ2-1|.|TRBV2|TRBD2
CASSRLALGPNEQFF
TGTGCCAGCAGCAGACTAGCGCTAGGACCCAATGAGCAGTTCTTC
>TRBJ1-1|.|TRBV7-9|.
CASSAPGGALAFF
TGTGCCAGCAGCGCTCCCGGGGGGGCGTTGGCTTTCTTT
>TRBJ2-7|.|TRBV9|TRBD1
CASSPRDRAYEQYF
TGTGCCAGCAGCCCGAGGGACAGGGCCTACGAGCAGTACTTC
>TRBJ2-7|once|TRBV9|.
CASSVGGGTGEQYF
TGTGCCAGCAGCGTCGGAGGCGGGACGGGGGAGCAGTACTTC
>TRBJ2-1|.|TRBV7-6|.
CASSLVAAVHEQFF
TGTGCCAGCAGCTTAGTCGCCGCCGTCCATGAGCAGTTCTTC
>TRBJ2-5|.|TRBV5-6|TRBD2
CASSSDWGGTQYF
TGTGCCAGCAGCTCGGACTGGGGGGGGACCCAGTACTTC
>TRBJ1-5|.|TRBV27|.
CASSSLGFPGKSNQPQHF
TGTGCCAGCAGTTCCTTGGGATTCCCAGGGAAGAGCAATCAGCCCCAGCATTTT